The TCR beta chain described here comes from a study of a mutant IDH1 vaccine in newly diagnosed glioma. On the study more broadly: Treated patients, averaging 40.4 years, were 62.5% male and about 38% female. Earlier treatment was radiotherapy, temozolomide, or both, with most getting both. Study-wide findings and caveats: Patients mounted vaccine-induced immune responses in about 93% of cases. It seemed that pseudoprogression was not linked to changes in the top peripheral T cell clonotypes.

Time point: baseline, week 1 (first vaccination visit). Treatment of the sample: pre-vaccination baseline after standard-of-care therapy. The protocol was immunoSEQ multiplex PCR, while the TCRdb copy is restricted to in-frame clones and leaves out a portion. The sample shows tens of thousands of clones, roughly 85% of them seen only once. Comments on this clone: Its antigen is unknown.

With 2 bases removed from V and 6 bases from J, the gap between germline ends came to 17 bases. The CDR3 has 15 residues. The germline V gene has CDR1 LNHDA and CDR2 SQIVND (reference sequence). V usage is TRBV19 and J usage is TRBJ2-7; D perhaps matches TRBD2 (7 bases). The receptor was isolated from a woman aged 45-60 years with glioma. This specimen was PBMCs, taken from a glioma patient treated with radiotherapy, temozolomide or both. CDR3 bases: TGTGCCAGTAGTATATTGTGGAGGGGGGGCGGCGAGCAGTACTTC. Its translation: CASSILWRGGGEQYF.